The 23 T cell receptor beta chains below all came from one sample that was sequenced in a study of beta chain features in type 1 diabetes. The investigators reverse transcribed all of the isolated RNA, so they sequenced expressed TCRB transcripts. Only in-frame clones appear in the TCRdb table, and some are missing; sequencing was by immunoSEQ multiplex PCR. This sample has about 370,000 clones, with about 16% found just once. What was sequenced was naive CD4+ T cells from blood. The source of these receptors is a woman in her late teens or twenties in good health.

This clone has a handful of counts. V usage is TRBV11-1 and J usage is TRBJ2-3; the match to TRBD2 covers 15 bases. CDR3 length: 14 residues. The V gene end was trimmed by 5 bases and the J gene end by 10 bases; junction bases not matched to a gene: 4. Germline V CDR1 and CDR2: SGHAT, FQDESV (reference sequence). The DNA for the CDR3 is TGTGCCAGCAGCGGGGGACTAGCGGGAGGTTCGCAGTATTTT. Encoded protein: CASSGGLAGGSQYF.

This clone has a handful of counts. At one of its ends the junction is not consistent with the germline gene, which may arise from a read error. The chain uses TRBV5-6 and TRBJ1-2; 12 bases are a match to TRBD1. CDR1 and CDR2 (germline): SGHDT, YYEEEE. The CDR3 is made up of 15 amino acids. The CDR3 DNA reads as TGTGCCAGCAGGTTGGGACAGGGGGCCAACTATGGCTACACCTTC. It yields the protein CASRLGQGANYGYTF.

A few counts support this clone. The genes are TRBV5-1 and TRBJ2-7, with TRBD2 matching 7 bases. CDR1 SGHRS and CDR2 YFSETQ come from the germline V gene. The CDR3 sequence is 15 residues long. V lost 0 bases to trimming and J lost 3 bases; unmatched junction nucleotides: 6. The CDR3 is CASSLVPAGNYEQYF. As DNA, the CDR3 is TGCGCCAGCAGCTTGGTTCCAGCGGGAAACTACGAGCAGTACTTC.

There are a few counts of this clone. This sequence joins TRBV5-1 and TRBJ2-7; 9 bases are a match to TRBD1. This CDR3 spans 15 amino acids. Trimming at V came to 2 bases and at J to 5 bases, leaving 8 bases not matched to a gene. Germline CDR1 is SGHRS and CDR2 is YFSETQ. CDR3: CASSFRQGEIDEQYF. CDR3 DNA: TGCGCCAGCAGCTTTCGACAGGGGGAGATAGACGAGCAGTACTTC.

V usage is TRBV29-1 and J usage is TRBJ1-1, with a possible D match to TRBD1 (6 bases). Germline V gene lookup returns CDR1 SQVTM and CDR2 ANQGSEA. The CDR3 is made up of 14 amino acids. V was clipped by 8 bases and J by 5 bases, with 21 bases between them. This CDR3 is CSSGFSDRKTEAFF. The CDR3 DNA is TGCAGCTCTGGCTTTAGCGACAGGAAGACTGAAGCTTTCTTT.

The rearrangement uses TRBV9 and TRBJ2-3; a weak D match, TRBD1 (6 bases). V was clipped by 0 bases and J by 4 bases, with 12 bases between them. CDR1 SGDLS and CDR2 YYNGEE come from the germline V gene. There are 15 residues in the CDR3. DNA of the CDR3: TGTGCCAGCAGCGTAGTGGCAGGGGACGCAGATACGCAGTATTTT. Protein product: CASSVVAGDADTQYF.

The genes are TRBV5-1 and TRBJ2-2; 10 bases are a match to TRBD2. CDR1 and CDR2 (germline): SGHRS, YFSETQ. The V and J ends lost 0 bases and 0 bases, in that order; junction bases with no gene match: 5. CDR3 length: 18 residues. The CDR3 spells CASSLAGLAGANTGELFF. The CDR3 nucleotides are TGCGCCAGCAGCTTGGCTGGCCTAGCGGGGGCGAACACCGGGGAGCTGTTTTTT.

The chain is built from TRBV28 and TRBJ1-5, with D perhaps TRBD1 (5 bases). Germline values: CDR1 MDHEN, CDR2 SYDVKM. The V end lost 6 bases, the J end lost 4 bases, and 13 bases lay between the germline ends. The CDR3 is 14 amino acids. CDR3 protein: CASRPRQQNQPQHF. The CDR3 bases are TGTGCCAGCAGACCCAGACAGCAGAATCAGCCCCAGCATTTT.

In its sample, this clone was seen a few times. J is TRBJ2-7 and V is TRBV7-9; TRBD2 agrees at 7 bases. Germline loops: CDR1 SEHNR, CDR2 FQNEAQ (reference sequence). CDR3 length equals 15 residues. V lost 7 bases to trimming and J lost 0 bases; unmatched junction nucleotides: 9. CDR3 sequence (DNA): TGTGCCAGCAACGGGCGGGGGTCCATCTCCTACGAGCAGTACTTC. It translates to CASNGRGSISYEQYF.

The sample holds a few counts of this clone. The chain is built from TRBV7-9 and TRBJ1-1, with D perhaps matching TRBD1 (5 bases). V lost 7 bases to trimming and J lost 6 bases, with 21 bases between them. This CDR3 region has 15 residues. The germline V gene encodes CDR1 SEHNR and CDR2 FQNEAQ (reference sequence). The CDR3 DNA reads TGTGCCAGCACCAAAACAGGCGCCCGTGTCCCTGAAGCTTTCTTT. It yields the protein CASTKTGARVPEAFF.

There are a few counts of this clone. The V call is TRBV4-1, the J call TRBJ2-7; D possibly corresponds to TRBD2 (6 bases). This CDR3 spans 15 amino acids. V lost 4 bases and J lost 8, with 21 bases in between. Per the germline V gene, CDR1 is MGHRA and CDR2 is YSYEKL. The CDR3 DNA reads as TGCGCCAGCAGCCGAGAACTAGCCCCGGAGATGAAGCAGTACTTC. Translation gives CASSRELAPEMKQYF.

The chain combines TRBV29-1 with TRBJ2-2; 9 bases map to TRBD2. CDR1 is SQVTM, CDR2 ANQGSEA, per germline. V lost 4 bases to trimming and J lost 1 base; unmatched junction nucleotides: 19. CDR3 length equals 20 residues. The CDR3 reads CSVGGAGGRKAGGNTGELFF. DNA of the CDR3: TGCAGCGTTGGCGGGGCCGGGGGGCGTAAAGCGGGAGGGAACACCGGGGAGCTGTTTTTT.

This chain links TRBV29-1 with TRBJ2-7; the match to TRBD1 covers 7 bases. V dropped 6 bases and J dropped 7; count of bases not matched to a gene: 15. The CDR3 contains 14 residues. In germline, CDR1 is SQVTM, CDR2 ANQGSEA. CDR3 residues: CSVIQQGHQLEQYF. CDR3 nucleotide sequence: TGCAGCGTCATACAACAGGGGCATCAACTAGAGCAGTACTTC.

The J gene is TRBJ2-5, the V gene TRBV4-1, with a weak D call TRBD1 (6 bases). With 1 base removed from V and 5 bases from J, the gap between germline ends came to 14 bases. The CDR3 is 15 amino acids. Per the germline V gene, CDR1 is MGHRA and CDR2 is YSYEKL. CDR3 sequence: CASSQGPSQGETQYF. The CDR3 region has the DNA TGCGCCAGCAGCCAAGGACCCTCGCAGGGGGAGACCCAGTACTTC.

The rearrangement links TRBV11-2 to TRBJ2-7; D not certain. Germline V gene sequence: CDR1 SGHAT, CDR2 FQNNGV. There are 15 residues in the CDR3. V was pared by 1 base and J by 1 base, with 11 bases between. For the CDR3, the DNA is TGTGCCAGCAGCTTAGGCCTAGTCCCATCCTACGAGCAGTACTTC. Translated, it gives CASSLGLVPSYEQYF.

The table lists this clone with a few counts. The chain has TRBV5-1 and TRBJ2-1; 10 bases match TRBD2. Trimming removed 0 bases from V and 9 bases from J; junction bases left unmatched: 9. The CDR3 contains 16 residues. CDR1 is SGHRS and CDR2 is YFSETQ in the germline V gene. As DNA, the CDR3 is TGCGCCAGCAGCTTGGGCGTGACTAGCGGGCTGGCTGAGCAGTTCTTC. Its protein product is CASSLGVTSGLAEQFF.

The chain has TRBV25-1 and TRBJ2-2, with TRBD1 identical over 7 bases. The CDR3 has 15 residues. After removal of 6 bases from V and 0 bases from J, the junction contained 4 bases not matched to a gene. The germline CDR1 and CDR2 sequences are MGHDK and SYGVNS. The CDR3 region has the DNA TGTGCCAGCAGACCCGGGACAGCGAACACCGGGGAGCTGTTTTTT. Amino acid sequence: CASRPGTANTGELFF. Supplemented by reference TRBV25-1 and TRBJ2-2, the full variable domain reads EADIYQTPRYLVIGTGKKITLECSQTMGHDKMYWYQQDPGMELHLIHYSYGVNSTEKGDLSSESTVSRIRTEHFPLTLESARPSHTSQYLCASRPGTANTGELFFGEGSRLTVL.

The rearrangement links TRBV28 to TRBJ2-2, with TRBD1 identical over 7 bases. This CDR3 spans 15 amino acids. Germline CDR1 MDHEN, CDR2 SYDVKM. With V trimmed by 7 bases and J by 8 bases, 13 bases remained unmatched. The CDR3 coding sequence is TGTGCCAGCAACCCACAGGGGCGTCTGCTTGGGGAGCTGTTTTTT. It specifies CASNPQGRLLGELFF. Looking up the rest from reference TRBV28 and TRBJ2-2 gives the full variable domain: DVKVTQSSRYLVKRTGEKVFLECVQDMDHENMFWYRQDPGLGLRLIYFSYDVKMKEKGDIPEGYSVSREKKERFSLILESASTNQTSMYLCASNPQGRLLGELFFGEGSRLTVL.

This sequence joins TRBV27 and TRBJ2-7; D gene unclear. Germline values: CDR1 MNHEY, CDR2 SMNVEV (reference sequence). V was trimmed by 5 bases and J by 3 bases, leaving 11 bases between them. CDR3 size: 13 residues. Here the CDR3 reads CASSPPQVYEQYF. Written as DNA, the CDR3 is TGTGCCAGCAGTCCACCCCAGGTCTACGAGCAGTACTTC.

The chain employs TRBV5-5 and TRBJ2-6, with 8 nucleotides matching TRBD1. The CDR3 covers 18 residues. The germline V gene encodes CDR1 SGHKS and CDR2 YYEKEE (reference sequence). V trimming: 1 base; J trimming: 0 bases; junction bases outside the gene matches: 6. The CDR3 region has the DNA TGTGCCAGCAGCTTGACCGGACAGGGAGGCTCTGGGGCCAACGTCCTGACTTTC. It codes for CASSLTGQGGSGANVLTF. Full variable domain (rest looked up from reference TRBV5-5 and TRBJ2-6): DAGVTQSPTHLIKTRGQQVTLRCSPISGHKSVSWYQQVLGQGPQFIFQYYEKEERGRGNFPDRFSARQFPNYSSELNVNALLLGDSALYLCASSLTGQGGSGANVLTFGAGSRLTVL.

The genes are TRBV5-4 and TRBJ2-1; 8 bases match TRBD2. The germline V gene encodes CDR1 SGHNT and CDR2 YYREEE (reference sequence). The CDR3 extends over 17 amino acids. With V trimmed by 0 bases and J by 4 bases, 9 bases remained unmatched. Here the CDR3 reads CASSLGVAGGPYNEQFF. The CDR3 nucleotides read TGTGCCAGCAGCTTGGGAGTGGCGGGAGGCCCGTACAATGAGCAGTTCTTC.

This clone was detected a few times. CDR3 protein: CASSTGQTYGYTF. CDR3 bases: TGTGCCAGCAGCACAGGACAGACCTATGGCTACACCTTC. The chain uses TRBV6-1 and TRBJ1-2; perhaps TRBD1 as D (6 bases). The CDR3 is 13 amino acids. The germline V gene encodes CDR1 MNHNS and CDR2 SASEGT. V lost 6 bases and J 4 bases, leaving 12 bases between the germline ends.

This clone was detected only a few times. The V gene is TRBV9, the J gene TRBJ2-1; weak D call: TRBD1 (5 bases). V was trimmed by 3 bases and J by 0 bases, leaving 10 bases between them. Germline-derived CDR1 and CDR2 are SGDLS and YYNGEE. CDR3 length equals 15 residues. The CDR3 region has the DNA TGTGCCAGCAGCGCACAGGCGAACTCCTACAATGAGCAGTTCTTC. It yields the protein CASSAQANSYNEQFF. Full variable domain (remainder filled in from reference TRBV9 and TRBJ2-1): DSGVTQTPKHLITATGQRVTLRCSPRSGDLSVYWYQQSLDQGLQFLIQYYNGEERAKGNILERFSAQQFPDLHSELNLSSLELGDSALYFCASSAQANSYNEQFFGPGTRLTVL.